Listed here are 22 T cell receptor beta chains from one sample, sequenced in a study of blood T cell repertoires in COVID-19. Generated by immunoSEQ multiplex PCR, the TCRdb table keeps only in-frame clones and is missing some. Here the sample spans 300,000 to 450,000 clones, approximately 84% being singletons. Sequencing was done on a sample of PBMCs or T cells enriched from blood (not recorded which). These receptors were collected from a woman younger than 45 who had recovered from COVID-19.

The chain carries TRBV6-5 and TRBJ1-1; D unclear. The CDR3 runs 13 residues. Germline lookup yields CDR1 MNHEY and CDR2 SVGAGI. Trimming removed 6 bases at V and 4 bases at J, with 12 bases between. CDR3 sequence reads: CASSDNGGTEAFF. Here the CDR3 DNA reads TGTGCCAGCAGCGACAATGGAGGCACTGAAGCTTTCTTT.

CDR3 in amino acids: CSVDRPGTDTQYF. Written as DNA, the CDR3 is TGCAGCGTTGATCGGCCGGGGACAGATACGCAGTATTTT. The gene calls are TRBV29-1 and TRBJ2-3, with D maybe TRBD2 (5 bases). Trimming removed 3 bases from V and 3 bases from J, with 10 bases in between. Germline V CDR1 and CDR2: SQVTM, ANQGSEA. CDR3 length: 13 residues.

The CDR3 spells CASSVQGGGNQPQHF. The DNA of the CDR3 is TGTGCCAGCAGCGTACAGGGGGGAGGCAATCAGCCCCAGCATTTT. The gene calls are TRBV7-6 and TRBJ1-5, with 8 bases aligning to TRBD1. J was trimmed by 2 bases and V by 5 bases; bases with no gene match: 5. The germline CDR1 and CDR2 sequences are SGHVS and FNYEAQ. The CDR3 runs to 15 residues. Full variable domain (outside the CDR3, taken from reference TRBV7-6 and TRBJ1-5): GAGVSQSPRYKVTKRGQDVALRCDPISGHVSLYWYRQALGQGPEFLTYFNYEAQQDKSGLPNDRFSAERPEGSISTLTIQRTEQRDSAMYRCASSVQGGGNQPQHFGDGTRLSIL.

This clone was recorded a few times. The chain employs TRBV10-3 and TRBJ2-1; 7 positions match TRBD1. The J segment lost 6 bases and the V segment lost 0 bases, leaving 5 bases of the junction unmatched. CDR3 size: 15 residues. CDR1 ENHRY and CDR2 SYGVKD come from the germline V gene. The CDR3: CAISESTGIPNEQFF. CDR3 nucleotides: TGTGCCATCAGTGAGTCGACAGGGATACCCAATGAGCAGTTCTTC.

The V gene is TRBV6-5, the J gene TRBJ2-1; 8 bases are a match to TRBD2. The length of the CDR3 is 15 residues. Unmatched junction bases numbered 11, after V lost 6 bases and J lost 7 bases. Per the germline V gene, CDR1 is MNHEY and CDR2 is SVGAGI. This CDR3 is CASSTIRGGLNEQFF. As DNA, the CDR3 is TGTGCCAGCAGCACTATACGGGGGGGCCTAAATGAGCAGTTCTTC.

This clone is a singleton in its sample. The chain recombines TRBV2 with TRBJ2-1; 10 bases map to TRBD2. Per germline, CDR1 SNHLY and CDR2 FYNNEI. This CDR3 region has 15 residues. The V and J ends lost 6 bases and 4 bases, in that order; junction bases with no gene match: 6. The CDR3 DNA is TGTGCCAGCAGGGGAGCGGGGGGGGTGTACAATGAGCAGTTCTTC. This encodes CASRGAGGVYNEQFF.

This chain joins TRBV2 and TRBJ1-2, with D perhaps matching TRBD1 (5 bases). CDR1 and CDR2 from the germline V gene are SNHLY and FYNNEI. There are 15 residues in the CDR3. V dropped 2 bases and J dropped 4 bases, with 14 bases sitting between them. This CDR3 is CASSESRGSIYGYTF. The CDR3 region has the DNA TGTGCCAGCAGTGAAAGTCGGGGGAGCATCTATGGCTACACCTTC.

This clone appeared a single time. The gene calls are TRBV28 and TRBJ1-5; D perhaps matches TRBD1 (6 bases). Per the germline V gene, CDR1 is MDHEN and CDR2 is SYDVKM. V dropped 10 bases and J dropped 4 bases, with 20 bases sitting between them. The CDR3 spans 15 residues. CDR3 residues: CATHRSRGENQPQHF. CDR3 nucleotides: TGTGCCACTCACCGGTCCAGGGGAGAGAATCAGCCCCAGCATTTT.

This clone showed up just once. The rearrangement links TRBV6-5 to TRBJ1-4, with D perhaps matching TRBD1 (6 bases). V shed 0 bases and J shed 3 bases, with 8 bases lying between them. CDR1 is MNHEY, CDR2 SVGAGI, per germline. This CDR3 spans 15 amino acids. CDR3 protein: CASSYSQGSNEKLFF. In nucleotides, the CDR3 is TGTGCCAGCAGTTACTCACAGGGTTCTAATGAAAAACTGTTTTTT.

CDR3 sequence (DNA): TGTGCCAGCCGACAGGCGAACAACGCTGAAGCTTTCTTT. This sequence encodes CASRQANNAEAFF. The V call is TRBV19, the J call TRBJ1-1, with D perhaps TRBD1 (6 bases). This CDR3 has 13 residues. V was trimmed by 9 bases and J by 6 bases, leaving 17 bases between them. CDR1 and CDR2 (germline): LNHDA, SQIVND (reference sequence).

Only a few counts were recorded for this clone. The chain couples TRBV5-1 to TRBJ1-1; D gene unclear. Trimming removed 6 bases from V and 10 bases from J, with 13 bases in between. This CDR3 is 11 amino acids long. Germline CDR1 is SGHRS and CDR2 is YFSETQ. CDR3 DNA: TGCGCCAGCATGTTCGGGTCAAGAGCTTTCTTT. Translated: CASMFGSRAFF.

The chain combines TRBV11-2 with TRBJ1-2, with D perhaps TRBD1 (6 bases). Per the germline V gene, CDR1 is SGHAT and CDR2 is FQNNGV. Between the trimmed V and J ends, which lost 4 bases and 6 bases, there was a span of 18 bases. The CDR3 is 15 residues long. This chain's CDR3 is CASSSSNRDVHGYTF. The CDR3 DNA sequence: TGTGCCAGCAGCTCCTCTAACAGGGACGTTCATGGCTACACCTTC.

This clone was seen more than once but under ten times. V and J are TRBV7-9 and TRBJ1-1; D might be TRBD1 (6 bases). The CDR3 totals 18 residues. Germline CDR1 reads SEHNR; CDR2 reads FQNEAQ (reference sequence). Trimming cost V 4 bases and J 10 bases, with 31 bases left between them. The CDR3 loop reads CASSSYDVGAQMAVGAFF. The CDR3 DNA follows: TGTGCCAGCAGCTCCTACGACGTGGGGGCGCAAATGGCTGTCGGAGCTTTCTTT. The variable domain in full, with the rest retrieved from reference TRBV7-9 and TRBJ1-1, is DTGVSQNPRHKITKRGQNVTFRCDPISEHNRLYWYRQTLGQGPEFLTYFQNEAQLEKSRLLSDRFSAERPKGSFSTLEIQRTEQGDSAMYLCASSSYDVGAQMAVGAFFGQGTRLTVV.

The V and J genes are TRBV7-9 and TRBJ1-3, with D uncertain. Germline V gene sequence: CDR1 SEHNR, CDR2 FQNEAQ (reference sequence). This CDR3 has 12 amino acids. The germline V and J ends were trimmed by 6 bases and 4 bases, with 7 bases remaining between them. In DNA, the CDR3 is TGTGCCAGCAGTCTCACAGGAAACACCATATATTTT. Protein sequence: CASSLTGNTIYF.

This chain joins TRBV6-4 and TRBJ2-1; D call uncertain. Germline CDR1 is MRHNA and CDR2 is SNTAGT. V lost 0 bases, J lost 7 bases, and 7 bases lay in between. The length of the CDR3 is 13 residues. The CDR3 spells CASSDSWRNEQFF. The CDR3 DNA reads as TGTGCCAGCAGTGACTCGTGGCGGAATGAGCAGTTCTTC.

The CDR3 here is CASRPGQGSHEQYF. CDR3 nucleotides: TGTGCCAGCAGACCGGGACAGGGGAGCCACGAGCAGTACTTC. This chain connects TRBV28 to TRBJ2-7; 10 bases match TRBD1. This CDR3 region has 14 residues. The V gene's germline CDR1 is MDHEN and CDR2 SYDVKM. The junction had 7 bases not matched to a gene; V was cut back by 6 bases and J by 5 bases.

A word on this clone: This sample includes further DNA sequences coding for the same CDR3. V gene TRBV5-6 combines with J gene TRBJ1-2; possibly TRBD1 for D (6 bases). Deletions cut 4 bases from V and 0 bases from J, with 10 bases between. The CDR3 has 14 residues. CDR1 is SGHDT, CDR2 YYEEEE, per germline. The CDR3: CASSPDRANYGYTF. The CDR3 region has the DNA TGTGCCAGCAGCCCGGACAGAGCTAACTATGGCTACACCTTC.

This rearrangement joins TRBV4-2 to TRBJ2-1; 8 nucleotides align to TRBD2. Germline lookup yields CDR1 LGHNA and CDR2 YNFKEQ. The CDR3 runs to 18 residues. The V segment lost 1 base and the J segment 7 bases; nucleotides outside the gene matches: 15. CDR3 DNA: TGTGCCAGCAGCCAAGGTCCGGCGGAATTAGCGGGGTGGAATGAGCAGTTCTTC. Protein: CASSQGPAELAGWNEQFF.

CDR3 nucleotides: TGTGCCAGCAGTTTATCTGGCGGGGGGGCCTCGGATACGCAGTATTTT. Its protein is CASSLSGGGASDTQYF. The chain carries TRBV28 and TRBJ2-3, with TRBD2 matching over 9 bases. The ends lost 1 base at V and 6 bases at J; junction bases unmatched: 8. Germline assignment: CDR1 MDHEN and CDR2 SYDVKM. The CDR3 is 16 residues long.

The CDR3 is CATSDLKQMNTEAFF. CDR3 in DNA: TGTGCCACCAGTGATTTGAAACAGATGAACACTGAAGCTTTCTTT. V is TRBV24-1 and J is TRBJ1-1, with unresolved D. Per the germline V gene, CDR1 is KGHDR and CDR2 is SFDVKD. The CDR3 has 15 residues. Trimming pared 0 bases from V and 0 bases from J, leaving 7 bases between.

Concerning this clone: At one boundary the junction diverges from the germline segment, which might be a read error. The rearrangement uses TRBV6-5 and TRBJ1-3, with 7 positions matching TRBD1. Germline V CDR1 and CDR2: MNHEY, SVGAGI. CDR3 length equals 14 residues. In DNA form, the CDR3 reads TGTGCCAGCAGTTACTCGATTGATAGGGGGCGAGTGAGTTTT. This codes for CASSYSIDRGRVSF.

The rearrangement uses TRBV2 and TRBJ1-1; D may be TRBD1 (6 bases). Germline V gene lookup returns CDR1 SNHLY and CDR2 FYNNEI. The V end was cut by 6 bases, the J end by 3 bases, with 14 bases between. The CDR3 contains 14 residues. The DNA of the CDR3 is TGTGCCAGCAGGCGACAGGCTGGACACACTGAAGCTTTCTTT. Translation: CASRRQAGHTEAFF.